These 21 T cell receptor beta chains were all obtained from the same sample, sequenced in a study of blood T cell repertoires in COVID-19. Profiled with immunoSEQ multiplex PCR; TCRdb holds only in-frame clones, not every one. The sample consists of fewer than 65,000 clones, roughly nine tenths of them appearing once. Sequenced material: peripheral blood. Receptors originate from a woman in her fifties or sixties with active or convalescent COVID-19.

The chain couples TRBV28 to TRBJ1-2; 9 nucleotides match TRBD1. The CDR3 consists of 12 residues. V lost 6 bases to trimming and J lost 8 bases; unmatched junction nucleotides: 4. Germline CDR1 and CDR2: MDHEN and SYDVKM. The CDR3 DNA sequence: TGTGCCAGCAGGACAGGGGGAGGAGGCTACACCTTC. This codes for CASRTGGGGYTF.

The chain employs TRBV19 and TRBJ2-3; D is possibly TRBD2 (6 bases). The germline CDR1 and CDR2 sequences are LNHDA and SQIVND (reference sequence). The V end lost 1 base, the J end lost 4 bases, and 6 bases lay between the germline ends. The CDR3 sequence is 13 residues long. The CDR3 DNA follows: TGTGCCAGTAGTATAGGGGGGGCAGATACGCAGTATTTT. Its protein is CASSIGGADTQYF.

This chain uses TRBV19 with TRBJ1-1, with 8 bases matching TRBD1. The CDR3 extends over 15 amino acids. Trimming at V came to 6 bases and at J to 0 bases, leaving 6 bases not matched to a gene. Germline V lookup: CDR1 LNHDA, CDR2 SQIVND (reference sequence). For the CDR3, the DNA is TGTGCCAGTAGCCTCCCAGGGGGCATGAACACTGAAGCTTTCTTT. Encoded protein: CASSLPGGMNTEAFF.

The chain employs TRBV7-3 and TRBJ1-5; TRBD1 matches at 7 bases. Looked up from germline, CDR1 is SGHTA and CDR2 is FQGTGA. This CDR3 is 14 amino acids long. V shed 3 bases and J 4 bases; nucleotides not matched to a gene: 3. The CDR3 sequence: CASSLGQLNQPQHF. The CDR3 coding sequence is TGTGCCAGCAGCTTGGGACAGCTTAATCAGCCCCAGCATTTT.

The chain is built from TRBV28 and TRBJ2-7; TRBD1 matches at 8 bases. The length of the CDR3 is 16 residues. V lost 5 bases, J lost 4 bases, and 13 bases stayed unmatched. Germline values: CDR1 MDHEN, CDR2 SYDVKM. CDR3 in DNA: TGTGCCAGCAGTGCCATAGGACAGGGCGGATGGTACGAGCAGTACTTC. Protein product: CASSAIGQGGWYEQYF. The variable domain in full, completed from reference TRBV28 and TRBJ2-7, reads DVKVTQSSRYLVKRTGEKVFLECVQDMDHENMFWYRQDPGLGLRLIYFSYDVKMKEKGDIPEGYSVSREKKERFSLILESASTNQTSMYLCASSAIGQGGWYEQYFGPGTRLTVT.

The chain links TRBV11-3 to TRBJ1-1; D is perhaps TRBD1 (5 bases). Trimming pared 5 bases from V and 0 bases from J, leaving 10 bases between. The CDR3 sequence is 14 residues long. The germline V gene encodes CDR1 SGHNT and CDR2 YENEEA. The CDR3 spells CASSPGVLNTEAFF. CDR3 DNA sequence: TGTGCCAGCAGCCCGGGGGTCTTGAACACTGAAGCTTTCTTT.

The chain has TRBV4-1 and TRBJ2-3, with a tentative D call TRBD2 (6 bases). Per the germline V gene, CDR1 is MGHRA and CDR2 is YSYEKL. V shed 1 base and J shed 3 bases, with 11 bases lying between them. This CDR3 spans 15 amino acids. CDR3 amino acids: CASSQGAGRTDTQYF. CDR3 DNA sequence: TGCGCCAGCAGCCAAGGGGCCGGGAGAACAGATACGCAGTATTTT.

The chain carries TRBV30 and TRBJ2-1, with D perhaps TRBD2 (6 bases). Per the germline V gene, CDR1 is GTSNPN and CDR2 is SVGIG (reference sequence). Trimming stripped 2 bases from V and 2 bases from J, with 10 bases between. The CDR3 has 14 residues. The CDR3 DNA reads as TGTGCCTGGAGTTGGGGCGGGACCTACAATGAGCAGTTCTTC. The encoded protein is CAWSWGGTYNEQFF.

V is TRBV6-2 or TRBV6-3 and J is TRBJ1-2; 7 positions match TRBD1. In germline, CDR1 is MNHEY, CDR2 SVGEGT. The CDR3 is 15 amino acids. V lost 0 bases, J lost 4 bases, and 5 bases stayed unmatched. This chain's CDR3 is CASSYSTGRSYGYTF. The CDR3 DNA is TGTGCCAGCAGTTACTCGACAGGGAGGTCCTATGGCTACACCTTC.

The table lists this clone with a count of one. The chain joins TRBV13 to TRBJ2-6; D perhaps matches TRBD1 (5 bases). Germline CDR1 is PRHDT and CDR2 is FYEKMQ (reference sequence). The CDR3 consists of 16 residues. Trimming left V 5 bases short and J 2 bases short, with 13 bases between. The CDR3 region has the DNA TGTGCCAGCAGCCCGTCCAGGGTGGCTGGGGCCAACGTCCTGACTTTC. This encodes CASSPSRVAGANVLTF.

CDR3 in amino acids: CASSQVPGKGYEQYF. CDR3 coding DNA: TGTGCCAGCAGTCAAGTCCCGGGAAAGGGCTACGAGCAGTACTTC. The rearrangement joins TRBV6-4 to TRBJ2-7; a weak D match, TRBD2 (5 bases). The CDR3 spans 15 residues. Trimming removed 5 bases from V and 3 bases from J, with 17 bases in between. In germline, CDR1 is MRHNA, CDR2 SNTAGT.

The CDR3 region is CASSQVQGSGYTF. The CDR3 DNA follows: TGTGCCAGCAGCCAAGTTCAGGGGAGTGGCTACACCTTC. The chain combines TRBV3-1 (or the pseudogene TRBV3-2) with TRBJ1-2; D is possibly TRBD1 (6 bases). The length of the CDR3 is 13 residues. Trimming left V 1 base short and J 7 bases short, with 10 bases between. Germline V gene sequence: CDR1 LGHDT, CDR2 YNNKEL (reference sequence).

The V call is TRBV25-1, the J call TRBJ1-5; TRBD1 might be the D (5 bases). This CDR3 region has 14 residues. V lost 8 bases and J 2 bases, leaving 13 bases between the germline ends. Per germline, CDR1 MGHDK and CDR2 SYGVNS. The CDR3 loop is CASQKGGGNQPQHF. In DNA, the CDR3 is TGTGCCAGCCAAAAAGGAGGGGGCAATCAGCCCCAGCATTTT.

This rearrangement joins TRBV19 to TRBJ1-3, with 7 bases that match TRBD1. CDR3 length: 17 residues. V was clipped by 3 bases and J by 0 bases; unmatched bases: 8. Germline V CDR1 and CDR2: LNHDA, SQIVND (reference sequence). The CDR3 spells CASSIGGTVFSGNTIYF. The CDR3 coding sequence is TGTGCCAGTAGTATTGGTGGGACAGTCTTCTCTGGAAACACCATATATTTT.

This chain uses TRBV7-8 with TRBJ1-3; D gene ambiguous. The CDR3 covers 14 residues. From germline, CDR1 is SGHVS and CDR2 FQNEAQ. V was trimmed by 5 bases and J by 0 bases, leaving 8 bases between them. The CDR3 DNA is TGTGCCAGCAGCCTTCTTAGCTCTGGAAACACCATATATTTT. Translating it yields CASSLLSSGNTIYF.

This clone was counted only a few times. The rearrangement links TRBV7-9 to TRBJ1-1, with 8 bases matching TRBD1. CDR1 and CDR2 (germline): SEHNR, FQNEAQ (reference sequence). The CDR3 extends over 14 amino acids. Trimming took 5 bases from V and 5 from J; bases not matched to a gene: 7. The CDR3, as DNA: TGTGCCAGCAGCATTGGACAGGGACGGACTGAAGCTTTCTTT. This encodes CASSIGQGRTEAFF.

The count of this clone is one. The chain uses TRBV15 and TRBJ2-7, with 10 bases matching TRBD2. The V gene end was trimmed by 0 bases and the J gene end by 2 bases; junction bases not matched to a gene: 4. Germline CDR1 LNHNV, CDR2 YYDKDF (reference sequence). This CDR3 is built from 16 residues. The DNA for the CDR3 is TGTGCCACCAGCAGAGACCTAGCGGGGGCAACCTACGAGCAGTACTTC. Residues: CATSRDLAGATYEQYF. The variable domain in full, with the rest retrieved from reference TRBV15 and TRBJ2-7, is DAMVIQNPRYQVTQFGKPVTLSCSQTLNHNVMYWYQQKSSQAPKLLFHYYDKDFNNEADTPDNFQSRRPNTSFCFLDIRSPGLGDTAMYLCATSRDLAGATYEQYFGPGTRLTVT.

V usage is TRBV11-2 and J usage is TRBJ1-2; no firm D call. The V gene lost 3 bases and the J gene lost 0 bases, with 8 bases spanning the gap. The germline V gene encodes CDR1 SGHAT and CDR2 FQNNGV. The CDR3 has 14 amino acids. CDR3 nucleotide sequence: TGTGCCAGCAGCTTGACACAGACTAACTATGGCTACACCTTC. It is translated as CASSLTQTNYGYTF.

The chain employs TRBV28 and TRBJ1-2; 8 bases match TRBD1. The CDR3 is 15 residues long. With V trimmed by 5 bases and J by 2 bases, 7 bases remained unmatched. CDR1 is MDHEN and CDR2 is SYDVKM in the germline V gene. CDR3 residues: CASSPGQGWNYGYTF. CDR3 coding DNA: TGTGCCAGCAGTCCCGGACAGGGTTGGAACTATGGCTACACCTTC.

The V gene is TRBV3-1 (or the pseudogene TRBV3-2), the J gene TRBJ1-5; D gene ambiguous. The germline V and J ends were trimmed by 5 bases and 4 bases, with 12 bases remaining between them. The CDR3 is made up of 14 amino acids. Per the germline V gene, CDR1 is LGHDT and CDR2 is YNNKEL (reference sequence). CDR3 loop: CASSEARENQPQHF. The DNA for the CDR3 is TGTGCCAGCAGCGAAGCGAGAGAGAATCAGCCCCAGCATTTT.

This chain links TRBV28 with TRBJ2-7; no clear D. Germline V gene data show CDR1 as MDHEN and CDR2 as SYDVKM. This CDR3 contains 12 residues. The ends were cut back, 4 bases at V and 5 bases at J, with 9 bases in the middle. This CDR3 reads CASSSPPDEQYF. The CDR3 DNA follows: TGTGCCAGCAGTTCCCCCCCAGACGAGCAGTACTTC.